This TCR beta chain comes out of a study of cytomegalovirus exposure and HLA in healthy donors. About the research overall: A previous analysis identified 95 million to 120 million unique TCR beta sequences derived from approximately 190 million T cells.

This clone occurred a few times. Its target is unknown. The germline V and J ends were trimmed by 2 bases and 7 bases, with 15 bases remaining between them. CDR3 length equals 14 residues. Germline CDR1 MNHNY, CDR2 SVGAGI (reference sequence). Researchers ran the PCR with 60 Vbeta and 13 Jbeta primers. Generated by immunoSEQ multiplex PCR, the TCRdb table keeps only in-frame clones and is missing some. The table includes about 140,000 clones, 60% to 85% detected once. Points from the study as a whole: In presence/absence analyses, roughly uniform sequencing depth across donors was assumed.

The sequenced sample was PBMCs. This receptor was taken from a young man in good health and CMV-seronegative. The rearrangement joins TRBV6-6 to TRBJ2-7; possible D gene TRBD2, 7 bases. CDR3 protein: CASSYGGGLGEQYF. CDR3 coding DNA: TGTGCCAGCAGTTACGGGGGGGGCCTTGGGGAGCAGTACTTC.